A single T cell receptor (beta chain) is shown here with its context. Antigen specificity is unknown. The entry originates in a study of OX40 agonist ivuxolimab in advanced cancers. As for the study in general: Patients were treated with ivuxolimab, an agonistic anti-OX40 (CD134) antibody.

The protocol was immunoSEQ multiplex PCR, while the TCRdb copy is restricted to in-frame clones and leaves out a portion. The profile covers about 80,000 clones, with around 86% appearing a single time and 1.5% to 2% taken by the ten largest. Study conclusions and caveats: At 0.1-3.0 mg/kg, partial responders had clonal expansion among the lowest observed.

V lost 6 bases to trimming and J lost 5 bases, with 10 bases between them. Germline CDR1 reads KGHSH; CDR2 reads LQKENI. The CDR3 consists of 12 residues. The material was CD4+ or CD8+ T cells sorted from blood, obtained in a trial of the OX40 agonist ivuxolimab. The clonotype originates from an adult with an advanced solid tumor such as melanoma, head and neck, liver or kidney cancer. The chain carries TRBV18 and TRBJ2-5; D is uncertain. The DNA of the CDR3 is TGTGCCAGCTCTCCAAACGGGGAGACCCAGTACTTC. Translation gives CASSPNGETQYF.